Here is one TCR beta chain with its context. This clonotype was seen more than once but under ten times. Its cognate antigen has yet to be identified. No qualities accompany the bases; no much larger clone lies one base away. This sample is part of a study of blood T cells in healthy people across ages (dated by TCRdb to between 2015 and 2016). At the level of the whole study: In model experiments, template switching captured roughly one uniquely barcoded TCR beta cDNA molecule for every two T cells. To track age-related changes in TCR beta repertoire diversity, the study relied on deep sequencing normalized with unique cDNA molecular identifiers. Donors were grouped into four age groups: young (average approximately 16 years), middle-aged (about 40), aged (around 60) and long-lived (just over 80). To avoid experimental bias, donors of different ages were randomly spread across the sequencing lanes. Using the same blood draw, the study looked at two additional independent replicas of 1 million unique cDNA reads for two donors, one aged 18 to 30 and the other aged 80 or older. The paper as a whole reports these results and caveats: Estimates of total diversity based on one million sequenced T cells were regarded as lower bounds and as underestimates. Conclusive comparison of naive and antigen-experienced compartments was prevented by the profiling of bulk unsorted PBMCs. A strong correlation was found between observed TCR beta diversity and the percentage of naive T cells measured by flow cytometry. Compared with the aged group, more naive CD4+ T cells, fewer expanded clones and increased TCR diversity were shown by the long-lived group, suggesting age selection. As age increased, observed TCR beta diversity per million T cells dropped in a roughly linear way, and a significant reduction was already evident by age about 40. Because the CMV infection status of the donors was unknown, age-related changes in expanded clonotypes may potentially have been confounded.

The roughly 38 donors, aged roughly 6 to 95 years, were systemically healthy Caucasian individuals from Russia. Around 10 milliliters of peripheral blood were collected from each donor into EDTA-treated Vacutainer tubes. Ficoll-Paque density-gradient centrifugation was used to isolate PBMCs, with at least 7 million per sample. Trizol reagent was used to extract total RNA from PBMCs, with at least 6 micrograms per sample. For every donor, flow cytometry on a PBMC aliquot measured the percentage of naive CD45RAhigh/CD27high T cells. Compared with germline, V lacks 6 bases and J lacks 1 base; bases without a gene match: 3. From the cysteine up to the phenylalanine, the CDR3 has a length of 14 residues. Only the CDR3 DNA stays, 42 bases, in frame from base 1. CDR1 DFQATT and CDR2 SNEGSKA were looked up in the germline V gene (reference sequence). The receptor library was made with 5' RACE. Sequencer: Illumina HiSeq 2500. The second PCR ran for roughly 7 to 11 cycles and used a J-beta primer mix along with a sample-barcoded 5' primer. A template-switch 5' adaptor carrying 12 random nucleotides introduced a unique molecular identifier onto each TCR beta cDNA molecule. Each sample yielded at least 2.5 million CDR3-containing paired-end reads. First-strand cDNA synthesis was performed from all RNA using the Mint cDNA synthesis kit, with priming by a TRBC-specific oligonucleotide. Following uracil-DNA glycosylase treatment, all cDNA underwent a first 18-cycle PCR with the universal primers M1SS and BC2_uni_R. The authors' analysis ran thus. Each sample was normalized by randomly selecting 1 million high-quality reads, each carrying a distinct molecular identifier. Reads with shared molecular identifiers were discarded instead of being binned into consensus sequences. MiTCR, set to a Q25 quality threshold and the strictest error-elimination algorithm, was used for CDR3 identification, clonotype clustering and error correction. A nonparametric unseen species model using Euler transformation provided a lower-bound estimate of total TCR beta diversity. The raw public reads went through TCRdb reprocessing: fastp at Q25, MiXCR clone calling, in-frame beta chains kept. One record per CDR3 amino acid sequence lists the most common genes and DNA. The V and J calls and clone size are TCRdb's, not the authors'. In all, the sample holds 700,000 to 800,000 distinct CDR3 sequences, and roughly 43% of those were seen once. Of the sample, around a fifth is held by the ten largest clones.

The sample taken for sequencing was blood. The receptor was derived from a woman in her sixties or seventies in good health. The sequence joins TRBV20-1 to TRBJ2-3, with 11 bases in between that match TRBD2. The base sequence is TGCAGTGCGATAGCGGGAGGGCGCACAGATACGCAGTATTTT. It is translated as CSAIAGGRTDTQYF.